Listed here are 17 T cell receptor beta chains from one sample, sequenced in a study of read filtering for tumor transcriptome and immune sequencing. From approximately 430 ng of RNA, a library with molecular barcoded alpha/delta and beta/gamma adaptors was made. Using its own MiXCR run on the reads, TCRdb lists one record per CDR3 protein. Of roughly 82,000 distinct CDR3 sequences listed, 9% to 15% are singletons. The sequenced material came from a population of CD138-negative cells sorted from bone marrow. These receptors were collected from a donor at least 40 years old with multiple myeloma.

Note on this clonotype: With a much larger clone just one base away, this may be a read error. V and J are TRBV7-8 and TRBJ2-6; D might be TRBD2 (6 bases). The CDR3 has 16 amino acids. CDR1 SGHVS and CDR2 FQNEAQ come from the germline V gene. In nucleotides, the CDR3 is TGTGTCTCGGCCCCTAGCGCCTGGGCTGGGGCCAACGTCCTGACTTTC. Translated, it gives CVSAPSAWAGANVLTF.

This clonotype occurred a few times. A read error likely explains this, since a far larger clone differs by one base. The gene calls are TRBV5-8 and TRBJ1-6; weak D call: TRBD1 (5 bases). The germline V gene has CDR1 SGHTS and CDR2 YDEGEE. The CDR3 length is 17 residues. The CDR3 DNA follows: TGTGCCCGCAGCCTCGGGTCCCCTTTTTGGGGGAATTCACCCCTCCACTTT. Its translation is CARSLGSPFWGNSPLHF. Full variable domain (remainder filled in from reference TRBV5-8 and TRBJ1-6): EAGVTQSPTHLIKTRGQQATLRCSPISGHTSVYWYQQALGLGLQFLLWYDEGEERNRGNFPPRFSGRQFPNYSSELNVNALELEDSALYLCARSLGSPFWGNSPLHFGNGTRLTVT.

Points on this clonotype: Lacking the conserved final phenylalanine or tryptophan, this CDR3 likely reflects a read error. Here the CDR3 reads CSVEGDRVWGEAFL. The CDR3, as DNA: TGCAGCGTTGAAGGGGACAGGGTTTGGGGTGAAGCTTTCCTT. This chain uses TRBV29-1 with TRBJ1-1, with TRBD1 matching 9 bases. Germline V gene data show CDR1 as SQVTM and CDR2 as ANQGSEA. J was trimmed by 7 bases and V by 1 base; bases with no gene match: 7. This CDR3 is built from 14 residues.

The chain joins TRBV5-4 to TRBJ2-1; 8 bases match TRBD2. CDR1 is SGHNT, CDR2 YYREEE, per germline (reference sequence). The CDR3 is 14 residues long. The trim removed 3 bases at V and 10 bases at J, leaving 9 bases unmatched. CDR3 loop: CASSSGGAGTEQFF. In DNA, the CDR3 is TGTGCCAGCAGCTCGGGAGGGGCTGGTACCGAGCAGTTCTTC.

With regard to this clonotype: This clone may be a read error of a much larger clone one base away. This sequence joins TRBV7-2 and TRBJ1-5, with D uncertain. Germline-derived CDR1 and CDR2 are SGHTA and FQGNSA. V shed 2 bases and J shed 10 bases, with 15 bases lying between them. The CDR3 spans 14 residues. The CDR3 sequence is CASSLKVSMGPQHF. The CDR3 bases are TGTGCCAGCAGCTTAAAGGTGTCTATGGGACCCCAGCATTTT.

There are many counts of this clonotype. The chain recombines TRBV20-1 with TRBJ2-3; possibly TRBD2 for D (5 bases). The CDR3 loop spans 14 amino acids. From germline, CDR1 is DFQATT and CDR2 SNEGSKA (reference sequence). Trimming took off 5 bases at V and 5 bases at J, with 17 bases between the two ends. The CDR3 nucleotides are TGCAGTGCTCTCAAAGCCGTTGCGGGAGATACGCAGTATTTT. Translated: CSALKAVAGDTQYF.

This sequence joins TRBV28 and TRBJ2-7; the D gene could be TRBD1 or TRBD2 (5 bases each). Germline CDR1 reads MDHEN; CDR2 reads SYDVKM. This CDR3 comprises 12 residues. Trimming cost V 1 base and J 7 bases, with 8 bases left between them. The CDR3 DNA follows: TGTGCCAGCAGTTTATTGGGGGAGGAGCAGTACTTC. This codes for CASSLLGEEQYF.

At least ten counts were recorded for this clonotype. The chain recombines TRBV23-1 with TRBJ2-1, with TRBD1 matching over 8 bases. TRBV23-1 is noted as an ORF with a role that remains uncertain. V was pared by 3 bases and J by 3 bases, with 7 bases of the junction left unmatched. The CDR3 sequence is 16 residues long. CDR3 DNA sequence: TGCGCCAGCAGTCAGCCTCAGGGGGCCTTCTACAATGAGCAGTTCTTC. This codes for CASSQPQGAFYNEQFF.

For this clonotype: One junction end disagrees with the germline gene, perhaps due to a read error. J is TRBJ2-1 and V is TRBV4-1, with D perhaps TRBD1 or TRBD2 (6 bases each). This CDR3 is built from 15 residues. Germline lookup yields CDR1 MGHRA and CDR2 YSYEKL. CDR3 bases: TGCGCCAGCAGCCAGGTCGGGGGCTCCTACAATGGGCAGTTCTTC. Protein: CASSQVGGSYNGQFF.

The table lists this clonotype with a few counts. This could be a read error, since a much larger clone is one nucleotide away. The V call is TRBV19, the J call TRBJ1-5, with D maybe TRBD1 (5 bases). Germline V CDR1 and CDR2: LNHDA, SQIVND (reference sequence). V was cut by 3 bases and J by 0 bases, with 18 bases left in between. This CDR3 is built from 18 residues. The CDR3 spells CASSIPMTDDYSNQPQHF. CDR3 bases: TGTGCCAGTAGTATCCCTATGACAGACGACTATAGCAATCAGCCCCAGCATTTT.

The sample holds many counts of this clonotype. This chain uses TRBV25-1 with TRBJ1-1; 8 positions agree with TRBD1. The germline gives CDR1 MGHDK, CDR2 SYGVNS. The length of the CDR3 is 16 residues. Trimming cost V 4 bases and J 6 bases; bases outside gene matches: 13. Here the CDR3 reads CASSGTHPETGAEAFF. CDR3 bases: TGTGCCAGCAGTGGAACACACCCCGAGACAGGGGCTGAAGCTTTCTTT.

This clonotype has ten or more counts. The chain recombines TRBV2 with TRBJ1-5; the match to TRBD1 covers 7 bases. The CDR3 covers 15 residues. Germline values: CDR1 SNHLY, CDR2 FYNNEI. With V trimmed by 8 bases and J by 1 base, 8 bases remained unmatched. The chain's CDR3 is CASARTGVSNQPQHF. The CDR3 bases are TGTGCCAGCGCGAGAACAGGGGTGAGCAATCAGCCCCAGCATTTT.

With respect to this clonotype: A much larger clone is a single base away; this may be a read error. The V call is TRBV20-1, the J call TRBJ1-4, with D unresolved. CDR3 length: 14 amino acids. Germline CDR1 DFQATT, CDR2 SNEGSKA (reference sequence). In DNA, the CDR3 is TGCAGTGCTAGAGACCGCCGGTCTAATGAAAAACTGTCTTTT. This translates into CSARDRRSNEKLSF.

This clonotype has at least ten counts. The chain couples TRBV25-1 to TRBJ2-5; TRBD1 aligns across 10 bases. CDR1 and CDR2 from the germline V gene are MGHDK and SYGVNS. The CDR3 consists of 15 residues. V was pared by 9 bases and J by 2 bases, with 9 bases of the junction left unmatched. As DNA, the CDR3 is TGTGCCAGTAAAAAGACAGGGGGCATTCAAGAGACCCAGTACTTC. Amino acids: CASKKTGGIQETQYF.

This clonotype was detected ten times or more. The gene calls are TRBV19 and TRBJ2-7; 10 bases are shared with TRBD1. Trimming took 5 bases from V and 0 from J; bases not matched to a gene: 7. The germline V gene has CDR1 LNHDA and CDR2 SQIVND (reference sequence). The CDR3 spans 16 residues. The chain's CDR3 is CASSPLTGGHSYEQYF. The CDR3 DNA reads TGTGCCAGTAGTCCGCTGACAGGGGGCCACTCCTACGAGCAGTACTTC. The entire variable domain, with the rest obtained from reference TRBV19 and TRBJ2-7, is as follows: DGGITQSPKYLFRKEGQNVTLSCEQNLNHDAMYWYRQDPGQGLRLIYYSQIVNDFQKGDIAEGYSVSREKKESFPLTVTSAQKNPTAFYLCASSPLTGGHSYEQYFGPGTRLTVT.

This clonotype has at least ten counts. The chain joins TRBV7-2 to TRBJ1-6; D remains ambiguous. The CDR3 length is 15 residues. V lost 4 bases and J lost 10, with 17 bases in between. Germline V gene lookup returns CDR1 SGHTA and CDR2 FQGNSA. In nucleotides, the CDR3 is TGTGCCAGCAGCTCTAATGGGGTGCAACGGTCACCCCTCCACTTT. The encoded protein is CASSSNGVQRSPLHF. Full variable domain (remainder filled in from reference TRBV7-2 and TRBJ1-6): GAGVSQSPSNKVTEKGKDVELRCDPISGHTALYWYRQSLGQGLEFLIYFQGNSAPDKSGLPSDRFSAERTGGSVSTLTIQRTQQEDSAVYLCASSSNGVQRSPLHFGNGTRLTVT.

This clonotype was recorded many times. V and J are TRBV5-1 and TRBJ1-1; D may be TRBD1 (5 bases). CDR1 and CDR2 (germline): SGHRS, YFSETQ. Between the trimmed V and J ends, which lost 0 bases and 5 bases, there was a span of 14 bases. CDR3 length equals 15 residues. The CDR3, as DNA: TGCGCCAGCAGCTTGGAGCCAGGGCCGGAAACTGAAGCTTTCTTT. Translation: CASSLEPGPETEAFF.